This is a list of T cell receptor beta chains from one sample in a study of response to subunit inactivated influenza vaccine. TCRdb reprocessed the RT-PCR reads with MiXCR, giving one entry per CDR3 protein. This table holds under 200,000 distinct CDR3 sequences, approximately 11% found once. This sample comprised CD8+ T cells sorted from PBMCs, obtained less than 30 months after vaccination. Receptor source: a man in his fifties or sixties who received an inactivated influenza vaccine. CDR3s include the opening cysteine and the closing phenylalanine or tryptophan. A D gene is named only where the DNA matches it firmly.

TRBD1 | TRBV12-3/TRBV12-4 | CTSSLGTGTGGDYGYTF
TRBD1 | TRBV29-1 | CSVESTGELNTEAFF
- | TRBV9 | CASSPRRGVRLDNEQFF
- | TRBV7-9 | CASSNRDLTYEQYF
- | TRBV19 | CASSIPKRMGQYF
- | TRBV28 | CASSFRGNEQFF
- | TRBV9 | CASSVRVGELFF
- | TRBV14 | CASSPTPLAYNEQFF
TRBD1 | TRBV6-4 | CASSATGEGGELFF
- | TRBV27 | CASSLFLEGYEQYF
TRBD1 | TRBV27 | CASSLGQLIYEQYF
- | TRBV6-1 | CASSQFYQPLEAFF
TRBD1 | TRBV18 | CASSQIRTGVGNQPQHF
- | TRBV4-3 | CASSQEAGRHEQYF
- | TRBV18 | CASSPRGLYNEQFF
- | TRBV3-1 | CASSQEQGEVWEKLFF
- | TRBV7-9 | CASGAHYTF
- | TRBV20-1 | CSARDGSTDTQYF
TRBD2 | TRBV6-2/TRBV6-3 | CASSYPGTSGRRTDTQYF
TRBD2 | TRBV5-1 | CASSSPHSGGKTTDTQYF
TRBD2 | TRBV15 | CATSRDRLAGFDTQYF
- | TRBV15 | CATSRRALDTQYF
TRBD1 | TRBV12-3/TRBV12-4 | CASSSGTGIYEQYF
TRBD1 | TRBV12-5 | CASGLWTGPYNEQFF
- | TRBV27 | CASSFVVNTEAFF
TRBD1 | TRBV12-3/TRBV12-4 | CASTVDRGLTEAFF
TRBD1 | TRBV7-9 | CASSPGTGVSYGYTF